This TCR beta chain was obtained from a study of blood T cells in healthy people across ages. The CDR3 consists of 13 residues. Using a J-beta primer mix together with a sample-barcoded 5' primer, a second PCR was run for roughly 7 to 12 cycles. Every molecule of cDNA carried a tag from a template-switch adaptor with 12 random nucleotides. TCRdb analysed the 5' RACE reads with MiXCR anew, one entry per CDR3 protein. Of 1.5 million to 2 million distinct CDR3 sequences listed, 25% to 30% are singletons. This clonotype has ten or more counts. An end of the junction does not agree with germline; a read error may underlie this. Total RNA, at least 6 micrograms per sample, came from PBMCs.

The TCR sequence derives from a woman aged 25 to 39 in good health. The V call is TRBV12-3 or TRBV12-4, the J call TRBJ1-2; D uncertain. Sequenced input: blood. In DNA, the CDR3 is TGTGCCAGCAGCTTAGAGGGCATCTCTGGCTACACCTTC. Translating it yields CASSLEGISGYTF.